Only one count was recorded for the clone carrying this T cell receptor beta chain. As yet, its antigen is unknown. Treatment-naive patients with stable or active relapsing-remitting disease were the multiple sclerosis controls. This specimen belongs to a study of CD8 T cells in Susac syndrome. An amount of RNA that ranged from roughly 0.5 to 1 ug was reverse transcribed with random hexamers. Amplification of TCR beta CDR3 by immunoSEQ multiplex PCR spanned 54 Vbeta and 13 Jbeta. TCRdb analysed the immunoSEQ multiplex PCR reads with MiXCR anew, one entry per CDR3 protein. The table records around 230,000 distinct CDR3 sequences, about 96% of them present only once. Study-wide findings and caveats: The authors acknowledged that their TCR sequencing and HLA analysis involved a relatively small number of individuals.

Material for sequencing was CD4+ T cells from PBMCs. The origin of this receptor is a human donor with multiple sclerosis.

CDR3 amino acids: CATSRGERNTEAFF. CDR3 sequence (DNA): TGTGCCACCAGCAGAGGGGAGCGAAACACTGAAGCTTTCTTT. This sequence joins TRBV15 and TRBJ1-1; D remains unclear. The CDR3 length is 14 residues. Trimming stripped 1 base from V and 2 bases from J, with 8 bases between. Germline CDR1 is LNHNV and CDR2 is YYDKDF (reference sequence).